A selection of T cell receptor beta chains follows, all from one sample in a study of beta chain features in type 1 diabetes. This table comes from immunoSEQ multiplex PCR, and its TCRdb copy is limited to in-frame clones, with some not included. The table includes 680,000 or so clones, about 14% detected once. Material: naive CD4+ T cells from blood. These receptors were collected from a man aged 18 to 30 in good health. The CDR3 runs from the conserved cysteine through the conserved F or W. D genes are given only for firm matches. Clone size is stated in some rows and not others, as once, few, many or a class when expanded.

abundance	j_gene	d_gene	v_gene	CDR3aa	CDR3nt
NA	TRBJ1-4	NA	TRBV19	CASSPRTATNEKLFF	TGTGCCAGTAGTCCCCGGACGGCAACTAATGAAAAACTGTTTTTT
few	TRBJ2-3	TRBD2	TRBV10-3	CAILGTSLDTQYF	TGTGCCATCCTCGGGACTAGCTTAGATACGCAGTATTTT
few	TRBJ2-5	TRBD2	TRBV9	CASSAPNVAGDQETQYF	TGTGCCAGCAGCGCCCCGAATGTAGCGGGGGACCAAGAGACCCAGTACTTC
few	TRBJ2-1	NA	TRBV18	CASSPPRIVRDNEQFF	TGTGCCAGCTCACCACCGAGGATAGTAAGGGACAATGAGCAGTTCTTC
NA	TRBJ1-5	TRBD1	TRBV6-6	CASSPTGGNSNQPQHF	TGTGCCAGCAGTCCGACAGGGGGAAATAGCAATCAGCCCCAGCATTTT
few	TRBJ2-7	TRBD2	TRBV4-2	CASSQESGRAKTYEQYF	TGTGCCAGCAGCCAAGAAAGCGGGAGGGCCAAGACCTACGAGCAGTACTTC
NA	TRBJ1-1	NA	TRBV7-3	CASRRQENTEAFF	TGTGCCAGTCGACGACAGGAGAACACTGAAGCTTTCTTT
NA	TRBJ2-2	NA	TRBV7-9	CASSLQGTGELFF	TGTGCCAGCAGCTTGCAGGGCACCGGGGAGCTGTTTTTT
few	TRBJ2-5	NA	TRBV30	CAWSRVSQETQYF	TGTGCCTGGAGTAGAGTCAGCCAAGAGACCCAGTACTTC
few	TRBJ1-5	TRBD1	TRBV2	CASRGQGYQPQHF	TGTGCCAGCAGGGGACAGGGATACCAGCCCCAGCATTTT
many	TRBJ1-1	NA	TRBV7-9	CASSVGPENTEAFF	TGTGCCAGCAGCGTAGGGCCAGAGAACACTGAAGCTTTCTTT
NA	TRBJ1-1	TRBD1	TRBV25-1	CASSEGGQVWTEAFF	TGTGCCAGCAGTGAGGGTGGACAGGTTTGGACTGAAGCTTTCTTT
NA	TRBJ1-3	NA	TRBV15	CATSRTGHRGGNTIYF	TGTGCCACCAGCAGGACCGGACACCGGGGAGGAAACACCATATATTTT
NA	TRBJ2-3	NA	TRBV27	CAAESTDTQYF	TGTGCCGCGGAGAGCACAGATACGCAGTATTTT
NA	TRBJ2-2	NA	TRBV5-1	CASSSPGLRDTGELFF	TGCGCCAGCAGCTCTCCAGGGTTGCGGGACACCGGGGAGCTGTTTTTT
few	TRBJ2-7	NA	TRBV28	CASSTYLKGGYEQYF	TGTGCCAGCAGCACCTACCTAAAAGGGGGCTACGAGCAGTACTTC
NA	TRBJ2-5	TRBD2	TRBV5-1	CASSLRGGQETQYF	TGCGCCAGCAGCTTGCGGGGGGGCCAGGAGACCCAGTACTTC
NA	TRBJ2-3	NA	TRBV28	CASSWAPPAKGRDTQYF	TGTGCCAGCAGTTGGGCCCCACCCGCCAAGGGTCGAGATACGCAGTATTTT
few	TRBJ1-2	NA	TRBV4-3	CADPGADQLYGYTF	TGCGCCGATCCTGGGGCAGACCAACTCTATGGCTACACCTTC
few	TRBJ1-2	TRBD1	TRBV6-5	CASSYSRGGAYGYTF	TGTGCCAGCAGTTACTCTAGAGGGGGCGCCTATGGCTACACCTTC
few	TRBJ2-2	TRBD1	TRBV10-3	CAIRPGQGPSTGELFF	TGTGCCATAAGACCGGGACAGGGGCCTAGCACCGGGGAGCTGTTTTTT
NA	TRBJ2-1	NA	TRBV15	CATSRDWILNEQFF	TGTGCCACCAGCAGAGATTGGATCCTCAATGAGCAGTTCTTC
few	TRBJ2-3	TRBD1	TRBV5-4	CASSIAAGQGADTQYF	TGTGCCAGCAGCATCGCAGCTGGACAGGGGGCAGATACGCAGTATTTT
NA	TRBJ2-6	TRBD1	TRBV7-9	CASSLGQAGSGANVLTF	TGTGCCAGCAGCCTGGGACAGGCCGGCTCTGGGGCCAACGTCCTGACTTTC
few	TRBJ2-6	NA	TRBV10-3	CAISESSSGANVLTF	TGTGCCATCAGTGAGTCTAGCTCTGGGGCCAACGTCCTGACTTTC
NA	TRBJ1-5	TRBD1	TRBV4-2	CASSQDFTGGQPQHF	TGTGCCAGCAGCCAAGATTTTACAGGGGGGCAGCCCCAGCATTTT
NA	TRBJ2-5	TRBD1	TRBV5-1	CASSLSRGKETQYF	TGCGCCAGCAGCTTGTCCAGGGGGAAGGAGACCCAGTACTTC
few	TRBJ2-3	TRBD2	TRBV7-2	CASSLRLAGGTDTQYF	TGTGCCAGCAGCCTGAGACTAGCGGGGGGGACAGATACGCAGTATTTT
few	TRBJ1-4	NA	TRBV2	CASNWGKGREKLFF	TGTGCCAGCAATTGGGGAAAGGGTCGGGAAAAACTGTTTTTT
few	TRBJ2-7	NA	TRBV6-1	CASSEAMMVDVYEQYF	TGTGCCAGCAGTGAAGCGATGATGGTGGACGTCTACGAGCAGTACTTC
NA	TRBJ1-2	NA	TRBV30	CAWSTGRRGYTF	TGTGCCTGGAGCACAGGGCGGAGGGGCTACACCTTC
few	TRBJ2-2	NA	TRBV6-5	CASSYRRAGPTGELFF	TGTGCCAGCAGTTACCGCCGGGCAGGCCCCACCGGGGAGCTGTTTTTT
NA	TRBJ1-3	TRBD1	TRBV6-6	CASSYSGQRNTIYF	TGTGCCAGCAGTTACTCGGGACAGAGAAACACCATATATTTT
NA	TRBJ1-2	TRBD1	TRBV28	CASSRQGLYYGYTF	TGTGCCAGCAGTCGACAGGGTTTGTACTATGGCTACACCTTC
NA	TRBJ1-4	TRBD1	TRBV7-8	CASSLGTGYEKLFF	TGTGCCAGCAGCTTAGGGACAGGGTATGAAAAACTGTTTTTT
few	TRBJ1-1	NA	TRBV4-3	CASSQDGRNTEAFF	TGCGCCAGCAGCCAAGATGGGCGGAACACTGAAGCTTTCTTT
NA	TRBJ2-3	NA	TRBV6-1	CASRRTASTDTQYF	TGTGCCAGCAGAAGGACAGCTAGCACAGATACGCAGTATTTT
few	TRBJ1-2	NA	TRBV28	CASSLASRRSYGYTF	TGTGCCAGCAGTTTAGCCAGCCGAAGGAGCTATGGCTACACCTTC
NA	TRBJ2-1	TRBD2	TRBV9	CASSVVASGSNEQFF	TGTGCCAGCAGCGTAGTGGCTAGCGGGAGTAATGAGCAGTTCTTC
NA	TRBJ2-7	NA	TRBV11-2	CASSLWAEPYEQYF	TGTGCCAGCAGCTTATGGGCGGAACCCTACGAGCAGTACTTC
NA	TRBJ2-3	NA	TRBV7-2	CASSLFEGDTQYF	TGTGCCAGCAGCTTATTTGAGGGAGATACGCAGTATTTT
few	TRBJ1-1	NA	TRBV11-1	CASSSRPGMNTEAFF	TGTGCCAGCAGCTCCCGACCGGGGATGAACACTGAAGCTTTCTTT
few	TRBJ1-5	NA	TRBV29-1	CSVAGYNQPQHF	TGCAGCGTAGCCGGGTACAATCAGCCCCAGCATTTT
NA	TRBJ2-7	TRBD1	TRBV11-3	CASSLDLWDRVHF	TGTGCCAGCAGCTTAGATTTGTGGGACAGGGTGCACTTC
NA	TRBJ2-7	NA	TRBV13	CASRYRASNYEQYF	TGTGCCAGCAGGTACCGGGCTTCGAACTACGAGCAGTACTTC
few	TRBJ1-2	NA	TRBV5-1	CASSFGYGYTF	TGCGCCAGCAGCTTCGGATACGGCTACACCTTC
few	TRBJ1-2	NA	TRBV29-1	CSVKLTTDIYGYTF	TGCAGCGTGAAGCTTACGACCGATATCTATGGCTACACCTTC
NA	TRBJ2-2	TRBD1	TRBV2	CAIQLQGANTGELFF	TGTGCCATCCAGCTGCAGGGGGCGAACACCGGGGAGCTGTTTTTT
NA	TRBJ2-2	NA	TRBV28	CASSDTYIGELFF	TGTGCCAGCAGTGACACTTACATCGGGGAGCTGTTTTTT
few	TRBJ2-3	NA	TRBV27	CASSFLGAGTDTQYF	TGTGCCAGCAGTTTTTTAGGGGCAGGCACAGATACGCAGTATTTT
NA	TRBJ2-5	NA	TRBV9	CASSVAGVKETQYF	TGTGCCAGCAGCGTAGCTGGGGTTAAGGAGACCCAGTACTTC
NA	TRBJ2-7	NA	TRBV14	CASSAGKGYEQYF	TGTGCCAGCAGCGCAGGGAAGGGGTACGAGCAGTACTTC
few	TRBJ2-1	NA	TRBV29-1	CSVERWSPVLGEQFF	TGCAGCGTCGAACGGTGGTCGCCTGTCCTCGGGGAGCAGTTCTTC
NA	TRBJ2-2	NA	TRBV5-1	CASSFDARNTGELFF	TGCGCCAGCAGCTTTGACGCCAGAAACACCGGGGAGCTGTTTTTT
NA	TRBJ2-5	NA	TRBV7-2	CASSLVREETQYF	TGTGCCAGCAGCTTAGTCAGGGAGGAGACCCAGTACTTC
NA	TRBJ2-7	NA	TRBV7-9	CASSLAGSYEQYF	TGTGCCAGCAGCTTAGCGGGATCCTACGAGCAGTACTTC
NA	TRBJ2-1	NA	TRBV11-2	CASSLVGLANYNEQFF	TGTGCCAGCAGCTTAGTCGGGCTAGCGAATTACAATGAGCAGTTCTTC
NA	TRBJ2-6	TRBD2	TRBV2	CASSELVAGDSGANVLTF	TGTGCCAGCAGTGAACTGGTAGCGGGAGACTCTGGGGCCAACGTCCTGACTTTC
NA	TRBJ2-5	NA	TRBV1	CTSSQPGPTGTSLGETQYF	TGCACCAGCAGCCAACCCGGACCGACCGGGACTAGCCTGGGAGAGACCCAGTACTTC